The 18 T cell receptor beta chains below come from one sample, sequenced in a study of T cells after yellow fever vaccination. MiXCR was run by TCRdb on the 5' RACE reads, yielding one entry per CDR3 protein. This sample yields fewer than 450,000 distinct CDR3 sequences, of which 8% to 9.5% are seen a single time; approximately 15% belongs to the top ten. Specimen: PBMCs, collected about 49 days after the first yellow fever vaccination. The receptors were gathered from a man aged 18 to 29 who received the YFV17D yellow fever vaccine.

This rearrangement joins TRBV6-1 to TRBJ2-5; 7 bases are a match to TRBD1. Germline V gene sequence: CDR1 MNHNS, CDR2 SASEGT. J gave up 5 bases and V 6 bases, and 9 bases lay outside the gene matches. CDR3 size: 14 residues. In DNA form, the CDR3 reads TGTGCCAGCAGCCAACCCGACAGGGATGAGACCCAGTACTTC. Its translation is CASSQPDRDETQYF.

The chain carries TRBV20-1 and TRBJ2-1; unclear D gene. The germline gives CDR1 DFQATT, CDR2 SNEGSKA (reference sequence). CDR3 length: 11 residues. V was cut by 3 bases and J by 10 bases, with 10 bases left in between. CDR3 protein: CSASPGPEQFF. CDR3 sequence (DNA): TGCAGTGCTAGCCCTGGACCGGAGCAGTTCTTC.

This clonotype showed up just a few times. In nucleotides, the CDR3 is TGTGCCAGCGGGTTCAGGGGCCCAGCTGAGAATGAGCAGTTCTTC. Encoded protein: CASGFRGPAENEQFF. This rearrangement joins TRBV6-1 to TRBJ2-1; possible D gene TRBD1, 6 bases. Per the germline V gene, CDR1 is MNHNS and CDR2 is SASEGT. The CDR3 covers 15 residues. V was pared by 8 bases and J by 7 bases, with 21 bases between.

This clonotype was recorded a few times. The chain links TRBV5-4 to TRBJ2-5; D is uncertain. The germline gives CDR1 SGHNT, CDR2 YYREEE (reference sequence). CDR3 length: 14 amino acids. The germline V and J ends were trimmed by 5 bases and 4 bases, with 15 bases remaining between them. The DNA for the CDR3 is TGTGCCAGCAGTACCTCGAAGGGTCCAGAGACCCAGTACTTC. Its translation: CASSTSKGPETQYF. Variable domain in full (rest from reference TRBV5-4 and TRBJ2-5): ETGVTQSPTHLIKTRGQQVTLRCSSQSGHNTVSWYQQALGQGPQFIFQYYREEENGRGNFPPRFSGLQFPNYSSELNVNALELDDSALYLCASSTSKGPETQYFGPGTRLLVL.

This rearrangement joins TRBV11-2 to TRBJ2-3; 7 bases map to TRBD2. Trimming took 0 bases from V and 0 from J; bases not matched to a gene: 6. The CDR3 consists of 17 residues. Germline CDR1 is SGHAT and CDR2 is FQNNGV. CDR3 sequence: CASSLDHRGDSTDTQYF. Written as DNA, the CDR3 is TGTGCCAGCAGCTTAGATCACCGGGGGGACAGCACAGATACGCAGTATTTT.

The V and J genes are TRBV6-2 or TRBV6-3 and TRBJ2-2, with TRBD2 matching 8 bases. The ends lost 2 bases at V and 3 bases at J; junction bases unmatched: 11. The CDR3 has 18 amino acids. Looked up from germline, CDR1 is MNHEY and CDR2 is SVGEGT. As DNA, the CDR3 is TGTGCCAGCAGTTACGACCCGGGACTAGATTGGGACACCGGGGAGCTGTTTTTT. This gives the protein CASSYDPGLDWDTGELFF.

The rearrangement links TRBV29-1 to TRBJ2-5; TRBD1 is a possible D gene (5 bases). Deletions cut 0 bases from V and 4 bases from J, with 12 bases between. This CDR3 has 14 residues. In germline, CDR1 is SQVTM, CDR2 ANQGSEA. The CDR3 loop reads CSVEDLDTAETQYF. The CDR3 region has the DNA TGCAGCGTTGAAGACCTGGACACCGCAGAGACCCAGTACTTC.

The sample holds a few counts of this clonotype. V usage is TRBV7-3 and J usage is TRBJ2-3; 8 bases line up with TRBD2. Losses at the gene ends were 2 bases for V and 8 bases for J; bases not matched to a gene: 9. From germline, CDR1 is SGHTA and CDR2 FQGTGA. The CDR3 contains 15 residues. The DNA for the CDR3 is TGTGCCAGCAGCTTACGGGGGGGCGCCGCTGGTACGCAGTATTTT. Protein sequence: CASSLRGGAAGTQYF.

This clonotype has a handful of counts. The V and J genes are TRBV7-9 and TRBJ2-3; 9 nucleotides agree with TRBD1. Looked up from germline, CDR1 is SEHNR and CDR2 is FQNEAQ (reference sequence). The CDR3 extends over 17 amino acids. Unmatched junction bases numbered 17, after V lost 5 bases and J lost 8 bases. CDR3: CASSAPGTGSAEGTQYF. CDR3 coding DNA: TGTGCCAGCAGCGCACCCGGGACAGGGTCCGCCGAAGGTACGCAGTATTTT.

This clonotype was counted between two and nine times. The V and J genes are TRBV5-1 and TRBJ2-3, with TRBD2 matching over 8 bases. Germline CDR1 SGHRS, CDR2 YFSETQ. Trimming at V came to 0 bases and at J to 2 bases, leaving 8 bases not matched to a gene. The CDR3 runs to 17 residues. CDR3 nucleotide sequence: TGCGCCAGCAGCTTGGCCGGGGACGGGGGGGCCACAGATACGCAGTATTTT. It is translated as CASSLAGDGGATDTQYF.

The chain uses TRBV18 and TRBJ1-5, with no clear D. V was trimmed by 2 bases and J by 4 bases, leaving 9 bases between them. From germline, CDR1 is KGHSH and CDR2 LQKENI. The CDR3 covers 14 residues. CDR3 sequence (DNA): TGTGCCAGCTCACCAGGAGGCATGAATCAGCCCCAGCATTTT. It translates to CASSPGGMNQPQHF.

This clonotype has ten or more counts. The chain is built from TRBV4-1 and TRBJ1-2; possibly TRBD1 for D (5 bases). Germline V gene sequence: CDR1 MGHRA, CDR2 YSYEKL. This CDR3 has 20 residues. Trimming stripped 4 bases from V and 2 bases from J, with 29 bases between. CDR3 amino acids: CASSRNTPQASRPRNYGYTF. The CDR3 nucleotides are TGCGCCAGCAGCCGAAACACACCACAGGCATCAAGGCCCCGCAACTATGGCTACACCTTC.

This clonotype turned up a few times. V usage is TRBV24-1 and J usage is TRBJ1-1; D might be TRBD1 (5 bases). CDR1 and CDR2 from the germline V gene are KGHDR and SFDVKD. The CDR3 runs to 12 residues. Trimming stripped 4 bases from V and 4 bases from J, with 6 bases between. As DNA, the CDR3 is TGTGCCACCAGTGAGGGGGGCACTGAAGCTTTCTTT. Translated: CATSEGGTEAFF.

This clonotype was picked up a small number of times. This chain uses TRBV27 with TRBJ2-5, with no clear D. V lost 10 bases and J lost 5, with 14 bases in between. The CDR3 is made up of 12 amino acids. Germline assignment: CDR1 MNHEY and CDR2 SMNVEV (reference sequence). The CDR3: CATADQGETQYF. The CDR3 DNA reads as TGTGCCACGGCAGACCAAGGGGAGACCCAGTACTTC.

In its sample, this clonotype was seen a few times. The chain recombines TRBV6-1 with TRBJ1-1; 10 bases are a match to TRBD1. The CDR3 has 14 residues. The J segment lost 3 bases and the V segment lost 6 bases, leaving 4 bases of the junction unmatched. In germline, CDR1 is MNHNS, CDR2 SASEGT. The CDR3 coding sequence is TGTGCCAGCAGCAGAGACAGGGGGCACACTGAAGCTTTCTTT. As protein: CASSRDRGHTEAFF.

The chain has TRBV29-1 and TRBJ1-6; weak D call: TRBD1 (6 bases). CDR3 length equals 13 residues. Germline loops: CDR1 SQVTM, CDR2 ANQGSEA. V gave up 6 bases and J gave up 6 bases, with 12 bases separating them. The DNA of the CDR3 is TGCAGCGTCGCCAGGGGATCTAATTCACCCCTCCACTTT. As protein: CSVARGSNSPLHF.

The CDR3 DNA reads as TGCGCCAGCAGAACCGGGCTCCGCGGAGGAAACACCATATATTTT. It translates to CASRTGLRGGNTIYF. V and J are TRBV4-3 and TRBJ1-3, with no clear D. Germline CDR1 is LGHNA and CDR2 is YSLEER. The CDR3 is made up of 15 amino acids. V shed 6 bases and J shed 4 bases, with 16 bases lying between them.

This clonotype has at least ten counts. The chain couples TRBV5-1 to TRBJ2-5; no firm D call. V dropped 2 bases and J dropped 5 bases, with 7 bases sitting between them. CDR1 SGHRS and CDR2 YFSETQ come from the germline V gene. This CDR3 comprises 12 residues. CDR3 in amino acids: CASSLRGETQYF. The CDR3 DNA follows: TGCGCCAGCAGCTTACGTGGCGAGACCCAGTACTTC. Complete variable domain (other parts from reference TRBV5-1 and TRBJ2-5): KAGVTQTPRYLIKTRGQQVTLSCSPISGHRSVSWYQQTPGQGLQFLFEYFSETQRNKGNFPGRFSGRQFSNSRSEMNVSTLELGDSALYLCASSLRGETQYFGPGTRLLVL.